A selection of T cell receptor beta chains follows, all from one sample in a study of regulatory T cells in long-lasting Graves disease. Via MiXCR, TCRdb re-called the multiplex PCR reads, giving one row per CDR3 protein. The sample has approximately 400,000 distinct CDR3 sequences, about 12% seen once; the top ten hold approximately 19%. This same sample was also part of a study on T cells in Graves' hyperthyroidism and ophthalmopathy.

The specimen comprised peripheral blood mononuclear cells (PBMCs), sampled at new diagnosis, from a patient treated with antithyroid drugs. Source of these receptors: a woman between 18 and 30 years old with Graves disease. CDR3s include the opening cysteine and the closing phenylalanine or tryptophan. D genes are given only for firm matches. Only part of the rows carry a size: once, few, many, or a class if the clone is expanded.

TRBD2	many	15	TRBV6-1	TRBJ2-1	TGTGCCAGCCCACGGCGGGAGGGATTTTACAATGAGCAGTTCTTC	CASPRREGFYNEQFF
TRBD2	many	18	TRBV7-6	TRBJ2-1	TGTGCCAGCAGCTCGCATTATATAGCGGGACATTCCTACAATGAGCAGTTCTTC	CASSSHYIAGHSYNEQFF
TRBD2	many	18	TRBV27	TRBJ2-7	TGTGCCAGCAGTTTAGGACTAGCGGGATCTTCCCGGGCCTACGAGCAGTACTTC	CASSLGLAGSSRAYEQYF
TRBD2	few	18	TRBV6-5	TRBJ2-7	TGTGCCAGCAGTTACCGGCTAGCGGGAGGAAAAATCTCCTACGAGCAGTACTTC	CASSYRLAGGKISYEQYF
TRBD1	NA	15	TRBV2	TRBJ1-2	TGTGCCAGCCGGGCGGGGACAGGCCTCCTCTATGGCTACACCTTC	CASRAGTGLLYGYTF
NA	NA	16	TRBV5-1	TRBJ2-1	TGCGCCAGCAGCACCGGTAGCCAGAGCTCCTACAATGAGCAGTTCTTC	CASSTGSQSSYNEQFF
NA	few	15	TRBV7-6	TRBJ2-1	TGTGCCAGCAGCGTGGCCGGGAGTAGTTTCAATGAGCAGTTCTTC	CASSVAGSSFNEQFF
TRBD1	many	12	TRBV20-1	TRBJ1-2	TGCAGTGCCATGGACAGGGCCAATGGCTACACCTTC	CSAMDRANGYTF
NA	NA	13	TRBV5-1	TRBJ1-2	TGCGCCAGCAGGGAGGGATATAAGTGTGGCTACACCTTC	CASREGYKCGYTF
NA	few	17	TRBV5-6	TRBJ2-2	TGTGCCAGCAGCTCCCTCGTAAGGGAGCACTCCACCGGGGAGCTGTTTTTT	CASSSLVREHSTGELFF
NA	few	13	TRBV7-2	TRBJ2-7	TGTGCCAGCAGCTCCGGTTCCCCCAACGAGCAGTACTTC	CASSSGSPNEQYF
NA	few	13	TRBV29-1	TRBJ2-5	TGCAGCGTTGACGTAGTAGTCCAAGAGACCCAGTACTTC	CSVDVVVQETQYF
NA	many	16	TRBV6-2/TRBV6-3	TRBJ2-2	TGTGCCAGCAGTCAGATCAGGGGTCCTTACACCGGGGAGCTGTTTTTT	CASSQIRGPYTGELFF
TRBD2	many	14	TRBV12-3/TRBV12-4	TRBJ2-1	TGTGCCAGCAGTTACCGGGACTACTACAATGAGCAGTTCTTC	CASSYRDYYNEQFF
NA	few	16	TRBV10-2	TRBJ2-7	TGCGCCAGCAGTGAGTCTGGCGGGCACCCTTCCTACGAGCAGTACTTC	CASSESGGHPSYEQYF
NA	few	13	TRBV19	TRBJ1-2	TGTGCCAGTAGTTTGACTGCGGGGGCGGGCTACACCTTC	CASSLTAGAGYTF
TRBD2	many	15	TRBV7-2	TRBJ2-7	TGTGCCAGCAGCTCACCGGGACTAGCGGAATACGAGCAGTACTTC	CASSSPGLAEYEQYF
NA	many	12	TRBV7-9	TRBJ2-3	TGTGCCAGCAGCTTAGGACCGGGTACGCAGTATTTT	CASSLGPGTQYF
NA	many	19	TRBV29-1	TRBJ2-7	TGCAGCGTTGTTCTCCGGGACCCACAAGAGCCAGACACAAAAAGCGAGCAGTACTTC	CSVVLRDPQEPDTKSEQYF
TRBD2	many	13	TRBV20-1	TRBJ2-1	TGCAGTGCCGCCCGACTAGCAAGGAATGAGCAGTTCTTC	CSAARLARNEQFF
NA	few	13	TRBV14	TRBJ2-2	TGTGCCAGCAGACAAGACGGCACCGGGGAGCTGTTTTTT	CASRQDGTGELFF
NA	many	13	TRBV6-5	TRBJ2-3	TGTGCCAGCAGTTACATTCCCACAGATACGCAGTATTTT	CASSYIPTDTQYF
NA	many	16	TRBV20-1	TRBJ1-1	TGCAGTGCTAGAGAGGTGGTGGGCAGAGGGGGCACTGAAGCTTTCTTT	CSAREVVGRGGTEAFF
NA	NA	15	TRBV7-2	TRBJ1-3	TGTGCCAGCAGCTTAACAGGGAACTCTGGAAACACCATATATTTT	CASSLTGNSGNTIYF
NA	many	13	TRBV4-1	TRBJ1-5	TGCGCCAGCAGCCACCGCAGCAATCAGCCCCAGCATTTT	CASSHRSNQPQHF
NA	many	15	TRBV7-9	TRBJ2-6	TGTGCCAGCAGCTTAACATTGGGTGGGGCCAACGTCCTGACTTTC	CASSLTLGGANVLTF
NA	many	13	TRBV5-4	TRBJ2-3	TGTGCCAGCAGGGACTCCCCCGAGGCGGCGCAGTATTTT	CASRDSPEAAQYF
TRBD2	NA	15	TRBV7-3	TRBJ2-7	TGTGCCAGCAGCTTAACGGTGGTAGCGGGATACGAGCAGTACTTC	CASSLTVVAGYEQYF
NA	many	17	TRBV2	TRBJ2-1	TGTGCCAGCAGTGCTTCCCGCCGGTGGAGTTCGTACAATGAGCAGTTCTTC	CASSASRRWSSYNEQFF
TRBD1	few	17	TRBV6-1	TRBJ1-6	TGTGCCAGCAGAGAAGTGGACAGGCTGCGAGCGTCTTCACCCCTCCACTTT	CASREVDRLRASSPLHF
TRBD1	few	12	TRBV9	TRBJ2-1	TGTGCCACCCAGACAGGGTGCGATGAGCAGTTCTTC	CATQTGCDEQFF
NA	NA	15	TRBV7-8	TRBJ1-2	TGTGCCAGCAGCTCCTACCAGGGGTACAACTATGGCTACACCTTC	CASSSYQGYNYGYTF
TRBD1	many	15	TRBV4-2	TRBJ2-4	TGTGCCAGCAGCCAATTAACAGGGGGCGCGGACATTCAGTACTTC	CASSQLTGGADIQYF
TRBD1	few	15	TRBV6-5	TRBJ1-1	TGTGCCAGCAGTTGGACGGCGAGACAGGGTAAGAAAGCTTTCTTT	CASSWTARQGKKAFF
NA	NA	12	TRBV5-1	TRBJ2-5	TGCGCCAGCAGCTTGGCCTCTGAGACCCAGTACTTC	CASSLASETQYF
NA	many	16	TRBV20-1	TRBJ1-1	TGCAGTGCTAGAGATGGTCTTGCAGGGACGAGCGCTGAAGCTTTCTTT	CSARDGLAGTSAEAFF
NA	NA	17	TRBV9	TRBJ2-1	TGTGCCAGCAGCGTAGGTGAGACGGGGGCTACCCAAAGGGAGCAGTTCTTC	CASSVGETGATQREQFF
TRBD2	many	15	TRBV20-1	TRBJ2-1	TGCAGTGCTAGATCCACTAGCGGGAGTCCCAATGAGCAGTTCTTC	CSARSTSGSPNEQFF
NA	few	13	TRBV30	TRBJ1-5	TGTGCCTGGGGCAGGGTGTTCGATCAGCCCCAGCATTTT	CAWGRVFDQPQHF
NA	many	13	TRBV7-9	TRBJ1-1	TGTGCCAGCAGCACTACAGGGAACACTGAAGCTTTCTTT	CASSTTGNTEAFF
NA	many	14	TRBV6-1	TRBJ1-5	TGTGCCAGCCAGACCTCCAGGGGCCTACAGCCCCAGCATTTT	CASQTSRGLQPQHF
NA	many	16	TRBV7-9	TRBJ2-3	TGTGCCAGCAGCTTAGCCGGACTGAGCGACACAGATACGCAGTATTTT	CASSLAGLSDTDTQYF
NA	NA	15	TRBV4-3	TRBJ2-1	TGCGCCAGCAGCCGGGGGACTTCACTCTACAATGAGCAGTTCTTC	CASSRGTSLYNEQFF
TRBD2	many	16	TRBV2	TRBJ2-1	TGTGCCAGGGGAGTGGCCTGGCGGGGGGGAACTAATGAGCAGTTCTTC	CARGVAWRGGTNEQFF
NA	NA	15	TRBV12-3/TRBV12-4	TRBJ2-5	TGTGCCAGCACTTTGGGTCGGGGAGGTGGGGAGACCCAGTACTTC	CASTLGRGGGETQYF
NA	NA	12	TRBV20-1	TRBJ1-3	TGCAGTGCAGAGGGACATTCCACCACCATATATTTT	CSAEGHSTTIYF
TRBD1	few	14	TRBV6-2/TRBV6-3	TRBJ1-5	TGTGCCAGCAGTTTGACAGGGGAAAATCAGCCCCAGCATTTT	CASSLTGENQPQHF
NA	few	15	TRBV6-1	TRBJ2-5	TGTGCCAGCAAGTTGGGCGGGGGCTTAAGGGAGACCCAGTACTTC	CASKLGGGLRETQYF
NA	NA	15	TRBV7-6	TRBJ1-4	TGTGCCAGCAGCCCTGGGCCAGTGGATTATGAAAAACTGTTTTTT	CASSPGPVDYEKLFF
TRBD2	few	18	TRBV19	TRBJ2-3	TGTGCCAGTAGTACGCCGCATCTAGCGGGGGTCGGCACAGATACGCAGTATTTT	CASSTPHLAGVGTDTQYF
TRBD2	many	17	TRBV3-1	TRBJ2-7	TGTGCCAGCAGCCAAGGCCCAGCGGGAGAATTGGGTAGCAAGCAGTACTTC	CASSQGPAGELGSKQYF
TRBD2	many	15	TRBV5-1	TRBJ2-2	TGCGCCAGCCTGGGAGGGTCGGTGAGCACCGGGGAGCTGTTTTTT	CASLGGSVSTGELFF
TRBD1	few	15	TRBV19	TRBJ2-1	TGTGCCAGTACCCTCGGGAGGGACAGGGGGAATGAGCAGTTCTTC	CASTLGRDRGNEQFF
NA	NA	19	TRBV7-2	TRBJ2-1	TGTGCCAGCAGCTTACCCCAAGGCCGGGGGCCTAGCTCCTACAATGAGCAGTTCTTC	CASSLPQGRGPSSYNEQFF
NA	NA	15	TRBV5-1	TRBJ1-2	TGCGCCAGCAGCTTTGAGCGGGACACCTATGATGGCTACACCTTC	CASSFERDTYDGYTF
TRBD1	many	14	TRBV16	TRBJ1-2	TGTGCCAGCACCCCGGGACAGAAGACCTATGGCTACACCTTC	CASTPGQKTYGYTF